Following are 2 T cell receptor beta chains from one sample sequenced in a study of T cells in tuberculosis. The table came from immunoSEQ multiplex PCR; TCRdb's copy has only in-frame clones and leaves some out. The sample has approximately 88,000 clones, roughly 91% seen once. After thawing and overnight rest, PBMC were stained with GMM-loaded CD1B tetramer, viability dye and anti-CD3 for sorting. CD1B tetramers were loaded with Rhodococcus equi-derived C32 glucose monomycolate. The specimen was CD1b-GMM tetramer-negative cells sorted from PBMCs. These receptors originate from an adult woman with latent tuberculosis.

The chain recombines TRBV4-3 with TRBJ1-4; D is perhaps TRBD1 (6 bases). The CDR3 has 15 residues. The V and J ends lost 4 bases and 6 bases respectively, with 15 bases between them. Germline lookup yields CDR1 LGHNA and CDR2 YSLEER. The CDR3 region is CASSPQQGTDEKLFF. The DNA of the CDR3 is TGCGCCAGCAGCCCACAACAGGGTACGGATGAAAAACTGTTTTTT.

The genes are TRBV5-6 and TRBJ2-7; 8 bases align to TRBD1. Germline V gives CDR1 SGHDT, CDR2 YYEEEE. The V and J ends lost 2 bases and 0 bases, in that order; junction bases with no gene match: 4. The CDR3 is made up of 15 amino acids. The CDR3 spells CASSLRDRHSYEQYF. CDR3 DNA: TGTGCCAGCAGCTTACGGGACAGGCACTCCTACGAGCAGTACTTC.